Listed below are T cell receptor beta chains from one sample, sequenced in a study of OX40 agonist ivuxolimab in advanced cancers. TCRdb's table, derived via immunoSEQ multiplex PCR, lists solely in-frame clones and lacks some. The sample has roughly 100,000 clones; 87% are singletons. The specimen comprised CD4+ or CD8+ T cells sorted from blood, sampled in a trial of the OX40 agonist ivuxolimab. The receptors come from an adult with an advanced solid tumor such as melanoma, head and neck, liver or kidney cancer. CDR3s include the opening cysteine and the closing phenylalanine or tryptophan. D genes are given only for firm matches. Size tells how often a clone was seen (once, few, many) or the class of an expanded clone, and some rows leave it out.

d_call	cdr3_length	v_call	j_call	clone_size	cdr3_aa	cdr3_nt
TRBD1	16	TRBV6-6	TRBJ1-4	.	CASSYPRTGADEKLFF	TGTGCCAGCAGTTACCCGCGGACAGGGGCAGATGAAAAACTGTTTTTT
TRBD1	15	TRBV7-8	TRBJ1-1	.	CASSPRDSSVTEAFF	TGTGCCAGCAGCCCTAGGGACAGCTCGGTGACTGAAGCTTTCTTT
TRBD1	16	TRBV7-9	TRBJ2-7	.	CASSLDPGQGLSEQYF	TGTGCCAGCAGCTTGGACCCGGGACAGGGACTAAGCGAGCAGTACTTC
.	14	TRBV6-6	TRBJ1-5	.	CASTQRGTDQPQHF	TGTGCCAGCACCCAGAGGGGTACTGATCAGCCCCAGCATTTT
.	14	TRBV10-3	TRBJ1-5	few	CAISESGGNQPQHF	TGTGCCATCAGTGAGTCCGGGGGCAATCAGCCCCAGCATTTT
.	15	TRBV6-4	TRBJ2-6	few	CASSAGLSGANVLTF	TGTGCCAGCAGTGCAGGGCTCTCTGGGGCCAACGTCCTGACTTTC
.	13	TRBV7-2	TRBJ1-2	.	CASSLDIAYGYTF	TGTGCCAGCAGCCTTGACATAGCCTATGGCTACACCTTC
TRBD2	15	TRBV7-2	TRBJ2-5	.	CASRRLAGGLETQYF	TGTGCCAGCCGGAGACTAGCGGGGGGGCTGGAGACCCAGTACTTC
.	15	TRBV7-2	TRBJ1-5	.	CASSLETTGPQPQHF	TGTGCCAGCAGCTTAGAGACGACAGGCCCTCAGCCCCAGCATTTT
.	10	TRBV2	TRBJ2-7	.	CASSDLRQYF	TGTGCCAGCAGTGATTTGCGGCAGTACTTC
.	16	TRBV6-5	TRBJ2-7	.	CASSYSHTGHGYEQYF	TGTGCCAGCAGTTACTCGCATACGGGACACGGCTACGAGCAGTACTTC
.	14	TRBV2	TRBJ2-7	.	CASSESTVSYEQYF	TGTGCCAGCAGTGAGTCGACAGTCTCCTACGAGCAGTACTTC
TRBD1	14	TRBV6-1	TRBJ1-1	.	CASTDRALNTEAFF	TGTGCCAGCACCGACAGGGCCCTGAACACTGAAGCTTTCTTT